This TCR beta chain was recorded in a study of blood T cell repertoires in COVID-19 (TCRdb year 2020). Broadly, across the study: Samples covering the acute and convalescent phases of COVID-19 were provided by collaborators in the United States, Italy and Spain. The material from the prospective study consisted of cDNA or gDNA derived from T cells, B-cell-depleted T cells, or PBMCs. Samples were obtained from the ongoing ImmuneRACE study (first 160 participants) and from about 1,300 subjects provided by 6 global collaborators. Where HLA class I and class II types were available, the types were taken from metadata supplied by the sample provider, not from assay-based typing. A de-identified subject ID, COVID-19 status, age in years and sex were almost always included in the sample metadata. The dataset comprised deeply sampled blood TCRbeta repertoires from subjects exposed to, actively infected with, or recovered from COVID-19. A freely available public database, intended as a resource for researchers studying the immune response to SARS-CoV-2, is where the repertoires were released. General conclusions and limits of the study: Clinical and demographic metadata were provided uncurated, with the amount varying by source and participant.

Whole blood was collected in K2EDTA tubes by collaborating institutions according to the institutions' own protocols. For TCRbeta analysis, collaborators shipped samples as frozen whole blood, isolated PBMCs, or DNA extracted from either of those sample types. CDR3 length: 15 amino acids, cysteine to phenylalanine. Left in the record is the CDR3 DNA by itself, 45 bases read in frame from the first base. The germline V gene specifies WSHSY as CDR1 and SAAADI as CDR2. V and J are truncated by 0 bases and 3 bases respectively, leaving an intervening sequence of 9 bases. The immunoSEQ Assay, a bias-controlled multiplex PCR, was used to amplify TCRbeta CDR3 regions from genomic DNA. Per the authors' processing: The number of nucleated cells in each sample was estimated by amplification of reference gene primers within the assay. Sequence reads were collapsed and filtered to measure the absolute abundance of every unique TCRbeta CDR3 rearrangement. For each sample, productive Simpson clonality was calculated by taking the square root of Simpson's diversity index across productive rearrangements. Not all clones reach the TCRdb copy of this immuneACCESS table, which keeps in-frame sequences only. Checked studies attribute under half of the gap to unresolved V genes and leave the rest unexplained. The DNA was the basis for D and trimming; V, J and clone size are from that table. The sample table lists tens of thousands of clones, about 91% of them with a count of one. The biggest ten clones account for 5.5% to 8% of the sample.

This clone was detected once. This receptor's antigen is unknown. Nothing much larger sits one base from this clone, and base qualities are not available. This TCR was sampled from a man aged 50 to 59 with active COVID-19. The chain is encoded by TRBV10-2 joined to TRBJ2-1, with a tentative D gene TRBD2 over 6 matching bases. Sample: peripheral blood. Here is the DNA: TGCGCCAGCAGTGAGTCGTGGGGGGACTACAATGAGCAGTTCTTC. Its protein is CASSESWGDYNEQFF.